This TCR beta chain was sequenced in a study of shared clonotypes between healthy human individuals. Each donor was a Caucasian adult residing in Nashville, Tennessee. Between the trimmed V and J ends, which lost 6 bases and 2 bases, there was a span of 13 bases. This CDR3 comprises 14 residues. Germline V gene lookup returns CDR1 MNHNS and CDR2 SASEGT. Using immunoSEQ multiplex PCR, the repertoire was profiled, and TCRdb retains in-frame clones only, with some absent. The sample has millions of clones; more than 80% are singletons. The sequencing sample was made of naive CD4+ T cells sorted from blood. Subset given: CD45RA+ positively selected. The TCR sequence derives from a man between 18 and 35 years old in good health. The gene calls are TRBV6-1 and TRBJ1-2; D is perhaps TRBD1 (5 bases). DNA of the CDR3: TGTGCCAGCAGGGAGACAGAACCCAACTATGGCTACACCTTC. Amino acids: CASRETEPNYGYTF.